These T cell receptor beta chains were read from a single sample in a study of cytomegalovirus exposure and HLA in healthy donors. Profiled with immunoSEQ multiplex PCR; TCRdb holds only in-frame clones, not every one. This sample yields around 130,000 clones, of which 8% to 9.5% are seen a single time; around 5.5% belongs to the top ten. Sequenced input: PBMCs. Every receptor here comes from a man in his forties in good health and CMV-seronegative. CDR3s include the opening cysteine and the closing phenylalanine or tryptophan. The D gene is left open where the match is weak. Part of the rows lack a size; the others show once, few, many or a class for expanded clones.

V gene	D gene	J gene	clone size	CDR3 protein	CDR3 DNA
TRBV5-1	.	TRBJ1-5	.	CASSRDGGEPQHF	TGCGCCAGCAGTCGGGACGGGGGGGAGCCCCAGCATTTT
TRBV19	.	TRBJ1-6	few	CASSSPGFNSPLHF	TGTGCCAGTAGTTCCCCAGGGTTTAATTCACCCCTCCACTTT
TRBV9	.	TRBJ2-1	.	CASSGRVVNEQFF	TGTGCCAGCAGCGGCAGGGTGGTCAATGAGCAGTTCTTC
TRBV4-1	.	TRBJ1-4	few	CASSQVLYEKLFF	TGCGCCAGCAGCCAAGTATTGTATGAAAAACTGTTTTTT
TRBV4-2	TRBD2	TRBJ2-7	.	CASSLSRGGSYEQYF	TGTGCCAGCAGCCTCAGTCGGGGGGGATCCTACGAGCAGTACTTC
TRBV15	TRBD1	TRBJ1-4	few	CATSRDTGTGGEKLFF	TGTGCCACCAGCAGAGATACGGGGACAGGGGGTGAAAAACTGTTTTTT
TRBV5-4	TRBD1	TRBJ2-1	.	CASSFPGGNEQFF	TGTGCCAGCAGCTTCCCAGGGGGCAATGAGCAGTTCTTC
TRBV4-1	.	TRBJ2-3	.	CASGTRVGTDTQYF	TGCGCCAGCGGAACCAGGGTTGGCACAGATACGCAGTATTTT
TRBV27	.	TRBJ1-1	.	CASSIRGVNTEAFF	TGTGCCAGCAGTATCAGGGGAGTGAACACTGAAGCTTTCTTT
TRBV4-1	TRBD2	TRBJ2-7	.	CASSQVGGITYEQYF	TGCGCCAGCAGCCAAGTGGGGGGGATAACCTACGAGCAGTACTTC
TRBV6-1	TRBD2	TRBJ2-3	few	CASSASLAGGADTQYF	TGTGCCAGCAGTGCCTCACTAGCGGGGGGCGCAGATACGCAGTATTTT
TRBV2	.	TRBJ1-4	few	CASGGGDEKLFF	TGTGCCAGCGGCGGAGGAGATGAAAAACTGTTTTTT
TRBV11-2	.	TRBJ2-3	.	CASSFYTGGADTQYF	TGTGCCAGCAGCTTTTACACAGGCGGAGCAGATACGCAGTATTTT
TRBV27	TRBD2	TRBJ2-5	few	CASRPRGGETQYF	TGTGCCAGCAGACCCCGCGGGGGAGAGACCCAGTACTTC
TRBV9	TRBD2	TRBJ2-1	few	CASSAITSETHNEQFF	TGTGCCAGCAGCGCGATAACTAGCGAAACCCACAATGAGCAGTTCTTC
TRBV5-1	TRBD1	TRBJ1-2	.	CASSWTGKKNGYTF	TGCGCCAGCAGCTGGACAGGGAAAAAGAATGGCTACACCTTC
TRBV21-1	.	TRBJ2-7	.	CASSGRQVKDEQYF	TGTGCCAGCAGCGGGCGACAGGTTAAGGACGAGCAGTACTTC
TRBV7-6	TRBD1	TRBJ1-5	few	CASSLEQGYQPQHF	TGTGCCAGCAGCTTAGAACAGGGGTACCAGCCCCAGCATTTT
TRBV18	TRBD1	TRBJ1-6	.	CASSPTGIDSPLHF	TGTGCCAGCTCCCCGACAGGGATCGATTCACCCCTCCACTTT
TRBV19	.	TRBJ1-2	few	CASRVEGGYTF	TGTGCCAGTAGAGTCGAGGGAGGCTACACCTTC
TRBV6-1	.	TRBJ1-1	few	CASSDRGVMNTEAFF	TGTGCCAGCAGTGACCGAGGAGTCATGAACACTGAAGCTTTCTTT
TRBV5-8	.	TRBJ1-4	few	CASSLQEGNEKLFF	TGTGCCAGCAGCTTGCAGGAGGGAAATGAAAAACTGTTTTTT
TRBV6-4	.	TRBJ2-7	.	CASSSGQGGYEQYF	TGTGCCAGCAGTTCCGGACAGGGAGGGTACGAGCAGTACTTC
TRBV2	TRBD2	TRBJ2-3	few	CASRDTAGLALDTQYF	TGTGCCAGCAGGGACACCGCGGGACTAGCGTTGGATACGCAGTATTTT
TRBV5-1	TRBD2	TRBJ2-5	few	CASSLRPGLVETQYF	TGCGCCAGCAGCTTGCGGCCGGGACTAGTAGAGACCCAGTACTTC
TRBV19	TRBD1	TRBJ2-7	.	CASTVNRAGGYEQYF	TGTGCCAGTACCGTAAATCGTGCAGGGGGCTACGAGCAGTACTTC
TRBV30	.	TRBJ2-1	.	CAWDYPKYNEQFF	TGTGCCTGGGACTACCCTAAATACAATGAGCAGTTCTTC
TRBV19	TRBD1	TRBJ1-5	.	CASSIRGQGAGQPQHF	TGTGCCAGTAGTATAAGGGGACAGGGGGCTGGACAGCCCCAGCATTTT
TRBV5-6	.	TRBJ1-2	few	CASSLKGSYGYTF	TGTGCCAGCAGCTTGAAGGGGTCCTATGGCTACACCTTC
TRBV21-1	.	TRBJ2-1	.	CASARLAGASYNEQFF	TGTGCCAGCGCTAGGCTAGCGGGGGCTTCCTACAATGAGCAGTTCTTC
TRBV5-5	TRBD1	TRBJ2-2	.	CASSLGTGRSGELFF	TGTGCCAGCAGCTTGGGGACAGGGAGGTCCGGGGAGCTGTTTTTT
TRBV6-6	.	TRBJ1-1	.	CASSYSREYTEAFF	TGTGCCAGCAGTTACTCGCGGGAGTACACTGAAGCTTTCTTT